This T cell receptor (beta chain) is from a study of cytomegalovirus exposure and HLA in healthy donors. Across the study: In a later analysis, the 90 to 150 validation repertoires were reported to have used the same platform as the 600 to 700 first-cohort repertoires.

Study-level findings and limits: Most TCR sequences were rare, but some public TCRs occurred in many donors.

CDR1 SGHVS and CDR2 FQNEAQ come from the germline V gene. V lost 2 bases, J lost 3 bases, and 13 bases lay in between. This CDR3 contains 15 residues. A word on this clone: No antigen is known for it.

The data were produced by immunoSEQ multiplex PCR, yet TCRdb's version contains in-frame clones alone and is incomplete. The sample lists hundreds of thousands of clones; over 75% were seen once. V gene TRBV7-8 combines with J gene TRBJ1-2, with D tentatively TRBD1 (6 bases). The sequencing sample was made of PBMCs. The TCR originated in a young woman in good health and CMV-seropositive. The CDR3 DNA sequence: TGTGCCAGCAGCTTAAACAGGGTTAAGGACTATGGCTACACCTTC. It codes for CASSLNRVKDYGYTF.